This paragraph covers one T cell receptor (beta chain) sequence. These data belong to a study of blood T cell repertoires in COVID-19. At the level of the study: PBMCs, B-cell-depleted T cells, or T cells provided the cDNA or gDNA that made up the material.

Using immunoSEQ multiplex PCR, the repertoire was profiled, and TCRdb retains in-frame clones only, with some absent. The sample carries about 220,000 clones, under 90% recorded once. This receptor was taken from a woman in her sixties or seventies who had recovered from COVID-19. Material for sequencing was PBMCs or T cells enriched from blood (not recorded which).

Here the CDR3 reads CASSDSDYGYTF. The CDR3 region has the DNA TGTGCCAGCAGTGACAGTGACTATGGCTACACCTTC. The chain combines TRBV6-1 with TRBJ1-2; D unresolved. With 3 bases removed from V and 3 bases from J, the gap between germline ends came to 5 bases. This CDR3 region has 12 residues. In germline, CDR1 is MNHNS, CDR2 SASEGT.